This T cell receptor beta chain was profiled in a study of blood T cell repertoires in COVID-19. Study as a whole: Acute-phase and convalescent COVID-19 samples originated in the United States, Italy and Spain. Sources were T cells, B-cell-depleted T cells, or PBMCs; the material itself was cDNA or gDNA.

V lost 3 bases and J lost 3, with 11 bases in between. Germline V gene sequence: CDR1 LGHDT, CDR2 YNNKEL (reference sequence). The CDR3 is made up of 15 amino acids. Some clones are missing from TCRdb's copy, which holds only in-frame ones; the method was immunoSEQ multiplex PCR. The data contain fewer than 85,000 clones, 80% to 90% of them seen just once; the ten biggest clones take up 15% to 20%. The sequence derives from a woman aged 55-75 years with acute or convalescent COVID-19. This sequence joins TRBV3-1 (or the pseudogene TRBV3-2) and TRBJ2-2, with TRBD1 as a possible D gene (6 bases). The specimen was peripheral blood. In DNA, the CDR3 is TGTGCCAGCAGCCAGGGAACAGGGCACACCGGGGAGCTGTTTTTT. Protein: CASSQGTGHTGELFF.